These 27 T cell receptor beta chains came from one sample sequenced in a study of vaccination and CD4 T cells after COVID-19. Treatment of the sample: approximately nine-day PBMC culture with coronavirus spike peptide pools or control peptides (ViraFEST assay). Their antigen targets remain unknown. With the Oncomine TCR Beta short-read assay, DNA from cultured CD4+ T cells was sequenced. TCRdb recomputed calls from the PCR reads with MiXCR, one row per CDR3 protein. The table includes just under 20,000 distinct CDR3 sequences, around half detected once. The sample was CD4+ T cells from blood, cultured in vitro, taken before SARS-CoV-2 vaccination. Source of these receptors: a human donor who had recovered from COVID-19.

V gene TRBV6-2 or TRBV6-3 combines with J gene TRBJ2-5; TRBD2 agrees at 12 bases. This CDR3 has 16 amino acids. The V segment lost 4 bases and the J segment 3 bases; nucleotides outside the gene matches: 6. In germline, CDR1 is MNHEY, CDR2 SVGEGT. CDR3 in amino acids: CASSSPSGRAEETQYF. CDR3 DNA sequence: TGTGCCAGCAGTTCTCCTAGCGGGAGGGCCGAAGAGACCCAGTACTTC.

The count of this clonotype is one. The chain links TRBV5-1 to TRBJ1-1, with no clear D. CDR3 size: 15 residues. The germline V and J ends were trimmed by 0 bases and 1 base, with 10 bases remaining between them. Germline V lookup: CDR1 SGHRS, CDR2 YFSETQ. The CDR3 protein is CASSLARRQNTEAFF. The CDR3 region has the DNA TGCGCCAGCAGCTTGGCTAGACGGCAGAACACTGAAGCTTTCTTT.

The chain couples TRBV20-1 to TRBJ2-3; 10 bases fit TRBD2. The V gene end was trimmed by 0 bases and the J gene end by 3 bases; junction bases not matched to a gene: 6. Germline V gene sequence: CDR1 DFQATT, CDR2 SNEGSKA (reference sequence). The CDR3 runs 16 residues. CDR3 sequence (DNA): TGCAGTGCTAGAGATCTAGCGGGGGCGGGAACAGATACGCAGTATTTT. This gives the protein CSARDLAGAGTDTQYF.

The genes are TRBV19 and TRBJ2-7; D is unresolved. V was shortened by 2 bases and J by 3 bases, with 11 bases between the two germline ends. CDR3 length equals 14 residues. The germline V gene has CDR1 LNHDA and CDR2 SQIVND (reference sequence). In DNA, the CDR3 is TGTGCCAGTAGTATATCCGGGCCCAGCTACGAGCAGTACTTC. Protein: CASSISGPSYEQYF.

The chain combines TRBV28 with TRBJ1-1; a possible D gene is TRBD1 (6 bases). This CDR3 spans 16 amino acids. CDR1 is MDHEN and CDR2 is SYDVKM in the germline V gene. Trimming left V 7 bases short and J 0 bases short, with 18 bases between. CDR3 DNA: TGTGCCAGCATCCCTCGGGCCGGGGGGCTGAACACTGAAGCTTTCTTT. As protein: CASIPRAGGLNTEAFF.

This chain uses TRBV2 with TRBJ1-2; maybe TRBD1 (5 bases). V was clipped by 6 bases and J by 0 bases, with 11 bases between them. The germline V gene has CDR1 SNHLY and CDR2 FYNNEI. The CDR3 contains 14 residues. As DNA, the CDR3 is TGTGCCAGCAGCCCTCCGACAGCTAACTATGGCTACACCTTC. This translates into CASSPPTANYGYTF.

There are a few counts of this clonotype. The V gene is TRBV6-5, the J gene TRBJ1-2; D call uncertain. V lost 0 bases, J lost 0 bases, and 8 bases lay in between. Per germline, CDR1 MNHEY and CDR2 SVGAGI. The CDR3 has 15 amino acids. CDR3 coding DNA: TGTGCCAGCAGTTACTCCGCCGGATCTAACTATGGCTACACCTTC. Its translation: CASSYSAGSNYGYTF.

This chain links TRBV6-1 with TRBJ2-5, with 8 nucleotides matching TRBD2. The CDR3 extends over 17 amino acids. V lost 6 bases and J lost 4; bases outside the gene matches: 16. Germline lookup yields CDR1 MNHNS and CDR2 SASEGT. CDR3 in amino acids: CASSRGGGTRAGETQYF. DNA for the CDR3: TGTGCCAGCAGCCGAGGTGGGGGGACTAGGGCCGGAGAGACCCAGTACTTC.

This clonotype has just a few counts. V is TRBV7-2 and J is TRBJ1-5; D gene uncertain. V was pared by 1 base and J by 0 bases, with 10 bases between. Germline V gene lookup returns CDR1 SGHTA and CDR2 FQGNSA. The CDR3 runs to 16 residues. CDR3 nucleotides: TGTGCCAGCAGCTTAGTGGGCGGGCATAGCAATCAGCCCCAGCATTTT. This sequence encodes CASSLVGGHSNQPQHF.

This clonotype showed up just once. The V and J genes are TRBV20-1 and TRBJ2-1; the D is unclear. Germline V gene data show CDR1 as DFQATT and CDR2 as SNEGSKA (reference sequence). V lost 1 base, J lost 9 bases, and 16 bases lay in between. CDR3 length: 14 amino acids. The CDR3: CSARASSKGIEQFF. DNA for the CDR3: TGCAGTGCTAGAGCCTCCTCAAAAGGGATTGAGCAGTTCTTC.

The chain carries TRBV2 and TRBJ1-2; 7 nucleotides match TRBD1. Germline CDR1 and CDR2: SNHLY and FYNNEI. The length of the CDR3 is 13 residues. The trim removed 6 bases at V and 5 bases at J, leaving 6 bases unmatched. CDR3 sequence (DNA): TGTGCCAGCAGGGAGGACAGGATTTATGGCTACACCTTC. The encoded protein is CASREDRIYGYTF. Full variable domain (missing parts from reference TRBV2 and TRBJ1-2): EPEVTQTPSHQVTQMGQEVILRCVPISNHLYFYWYRQILGQKVEFLVSFYNNEISEKSEIFDDQFSVERPDGSNFTLKIRSTKLEDSAMYFCASREDRIYGYTFGSGTRLTVV.

In DNA form, the CDR3 reads TGCGCCAGCAATACCCCGGACAGGGGGGGGGCCAACGTCCTGACTTTC. Translating it yields CASNTPDRGGANVLTF. The chain employs TRBV10-2 and TRBJ2-6; 10 positions agree with TRBD1. The CDR3 contains 16 residues. Germline CDR1 and CDR2: WSHSY and SAAADI. The V segment lost 7 bases and the J segment 4 bases; nucleotides outside the gene matches: 7.

The chain carries TRBV7-8 and TRBJ1-6; no definite D call. V lost 4 bases and J lost 6, with 13 bases in between. Germline assignment: CDR1 SGHVS and CDR2 FQNEAQ. The CDR3 contains 15 residues. The CDR3 loop reads CASSSMTRTNSPLHF. The CDR3 DNA is TGTGCCAGCAGCTCCATGACTCGAACTAATTCACCCCTCCACTTT.

This clonotype was counted only a few times. V and J are TRBV6-1 and TRBJ1-2, with D maybe TRBD1 (5 bases). The CDR3 extends over 16 amino acids. In germline, CDR1 is MNHNS, CDR2 SASEGT. V gave up 1 base and J gave up 1 base, with 13 bases separating them. The CDR3 sequence: CASSEDAGGGNYGYTF. CDR3 sequence (DNA): TGTGCCAGCAGTGAAGATGCGGGTGGGGGTAACTATGGCTACACCTTC.

V usage is TRBV9 and J usage is TRBJ1-1; D gene unclear. The CDR3 consists of 13 residues. CDR1 is SGDLS, CDR2 YYNGEE, per germline. V lost 0 bases to trimming and J lost 1 base, with 4 bases between them. The CDR3 region has the DNA TGTGCCAGCAGCGTAGATCAGAACACTGAAGCTTTCTTT. It is translated as CASSVDQNTEAFF.

About this clonotype: At one end, the junction sequence differs from germline, possibly due to a read error. The chain carries TRBV11-2 and TRBJ2-3, with unresolved D. Germline V gene sequence: CDR1 SGHAT, CDR2 FQNNGV. The length of the CDR3 is 16 residues. CDR3 protein: CASGLGVGRDTDTQYF. The CDR3 DNA is TGTGCCAGCGGCTTAGGAGTCGGCAGAGACACAGATACGCAGTATTTT. The variable domain in full, with the rest retrieved from reference TRBV11-2 and TRBJ2-3, is EAGVAQSPRYKIIEKRQSVAFWCNPISGHATLYWYQQILGQGPKLLIQFQNNGVVDDSQLPKDRFSAERLKGVDSTLKIQPAKLEDSAVYLCASGLGVGRDTDTQYFGPGTRLTVL.

V gene TRBV6-4 combines with J gene TRBJ2-2; D uncertain. V lost 2 bases and J lost 6, with 10 bases in between. The CDR3 runs 14 residues. Germline assignment: CDR1 MRHNA and CDR2 SNTAGT. The CDR3 region has the DNA TGTGCCAGCAGTGACGGGGTGACGGCCGGGGAGCTGTTTTTT. This sequence encodes CASSDGVTAGELFF.

The rearrangement links TRBV29-1 to TRBJ2-7; D is unresolved. Germline loops: CDR1 SQVTM, CDR2 ANQGSEA. The CDR3 covers 13 residues. With 3 bases removed from V and 1 base from J, the gap between germline ends came to 10 bases. The CDR3 sequence: CSVEPLQSYEQYF. The CDR3 DNA sequence: TGCAGCGTTGAGCCTTTGCAATCCTACGAGCAGTACTTC.

The V call is TRBV20-1, the J call TRBJ1-1; D unclear. V shed 1 base and J shed 1 base, with 10 bases lying between them. The CDR3 is 14 residues long. Germline CDR1 reads DFQATT; CDR2 reads SNEGSKA (reference sequence). CDR3 nucleotide sequence: TGCAGTGCTAGAGGAGACATCACGAACACTGAAGCTTTCTTT. Its protein is CSARGDITNTEAFF.

The J gene is TRBJ2-5, the V gene TRBV6-1, with a tentative D call TRBD2 (6 bases). Trimming stripped 2 bases from V and 5 bases from J, with 12 bases between. Germline lookup yields CDR1 MNHNS and CDR2 SASEGT. CDR3 length: 14 amino acids. The CDR3: CASSESWGRETQYF. In DNA, the CDR3 is TGTGCCAGCAGTGAATCATGGGGGAGGGAGACCCAGTACTTC.

The gene calls are TRBV7-3 and TRBJ2-4, with no clear D. The V gene lost 2 bases and the J gene lost 2 bases, with 10 bases spanning the gap. Per the germline V gene, CDR1 is SGHTA and CDR2 is FQGTGA. This CDR3 has 15 residues. CDR3 amino acids: CASSLDGGSKNIQYF. The CDR3 bases are TGTGCCAGCAGCTTAGATGGCGGTTCCAAAAACATTCAGTACTTC.

This clonotype has only a few counts. The V and J genes are TRBV6-1 and TRBJ1-5; D is possibly TRBD1 (5 bases). Per germline, CDR1 MNHNS and CDR2 SASEGT. This CDR3 has 14 amino acids. With 5 bases removed from V and 6 bases from J, the gap between germline ends came to 14 bases. The DNA of the CDR3 is TGTGCCAGCAGTCAGACGGGGGGAGGTCAGCCCCAGCATTTT. Residues: CASSQTGGGQPQHF.

Notes on this clonotype: No conserved phenylalanine or tryptophan is present at the end of the CDR3, so a read error is the likely explanation. The V call is TRBV29-1, the J call TRBJ1-1; D gene unclear. The CDR3 sequence is 13 residues long. V lost 8 bases and J lost 1, with 14 bases in between. From germline, CDR1 is SQVTM and CDR2 ANQGSEA. CDR3 region: CSSRENRNTEAFL. The CDR3 DNA reads TGCAGCTCCCGAGAGAACAGGAACACTGAAGCTTTCCTT.

This clonotype showed up just once. The chain couples TRBV7-3 to TRBJ2-5, with 11 bases matching TRBD2. CDR3 length: 19 amino acids. Germline V CDR1 and CDR2: SGHTA, FQGTGA. Unmatched junction bases numbered 15, after V lost 5 bases and J lost 1 base. The CDR3 bases are TGTGCCAGCAGCCTCCCTAGACTAGCGGGGCCCACATCCCAAGAGACCCAGTACTTC. Its protein product is CASSLPRLAGPTSQETQYF.

This clonotype has just a few counts. V is TRBV6-2 or TRBV6-3 and J is TRBJ1-5; unclear D gene. The CDR3 is 16 amino acids. Germline lookup yields CDR1 MNHEY and CDR2 SVGEGT. V lost 2 bases and J lost 1, with 12 bases in between. CDR3: CASSYRERLSNQPQHF. As DNA, the CDR3 is TGTGCCAGCAGTTACCGGGAGCGACTCAGCAATCAGCCCCAGCATTTT.

This clonotype was picked up a small number of times. The chain employs TRBV6-2 or TRBV6-3 and TRBJ2-7, with 8 bases lining up with TRBD1. The CDR3 totals 16 residues. Germline CDR1 MNHEY, CDR2 SVGEGT. Unmatched junction bases numbered 6, after V lost 2 bases and J lost 0 bases. This CDR3 reads CASSYGTGLFSYEQYF. CDR3 DNA: TGTGCCAGCAGTTACGGGACAGGCCTATTCTCCTACGAGCAGTACTTC.

The V and J genes are TRBV6-2 or TRBV6-3 and TRBJ2-3; 10 bases agree with TRBD2. Germline lookup yields CDR1 MNHEY and CDR2 SVGEGT. The junction had 8 bases not matched to a gene; V was cut back by 4 bases and J by 4 bases. CDR3 length: 16 residues. The CDR3: CASSSPRAGGPDTQYF. CDR3 DNA sequence: TGTGCCAGCAGTTCTCCCCGAGCGGGGGGGCCAGATACGCAGTATTTT.